One sample yielded the 13 T cell receptor beta chains listed below, sequenced in a study of CD8 T cells in Susac syndrome. With random hexamers, reverse transcription was performed on roughly 0.5 to 1 ug of RNA. TCRdb redid the calling of the immunoSEQ multiplex PCR reads with MiXCR, one entry per CDR3 protein. The data contain 77,000 or so distinct CDR3 sequences, around 96% of them seen just once; the ten biggest clones take up 0.35% to 0.5%. The material sequenced was CD8+ T cells from PBMCs. These receptors originate from a human donor with multiple sclerosis.

The V gene is TRBV19, the J gene TRBJ1-1; D may be TRBD1 (5 bases). There are 11 residues in the CDR3. V lost 6 bases to trimming and J lost 8 bases, with 10 bases between them. CDR1 is LNHDA, CDR2 SQIVND, per germline (reference sequence). CDR3 sequence reads: CASSNRQEAFF. The CDR3 region has the DNA TGTGCCAGTAGCAATCGACAGGAAGCTTTCTTT.

The rearrangement joins TRBV7-8 to TRBJ2-5; 7 bases fit TRBD1. This CDR3 comprises 14 residues. With 4 bases clipped from V and 5 bases from J, the junction kept 7 bases outside the gene matches. Germline V gene sequence: CDR1 SGHVS, CDR2 FQNEAQ. CDR3 DNA sequence: TGTGCCAGCAGCTCGGCCAGGGGGTTGGAGACCCAGTACTTC. Translation gives CASSSARGLETQYF.

This chain uses TRBV13 with TRBJ1-1; maybe TRBD1 (6 bases). This CDR3 has 15 residues. The germline V and J ends were trimmed by 3 bases and 0 bases, with 11 bases remaining between them. Per germline, CDR1 PRHDT and CDR2 FYEKMQ (reference sequence). Here the CDR3 reads CASSFGGLLNTEAFF. As DNA, the CDR3 is TGTGCCAGCAGCTTTGGGGGCCTTTTGAACACTGAAGCTTTCTTT.

The CDR3 reads CSVEEYIPNEQFF. The CDR3 DNA reads as TGCAGCGTTGAAGAATATATACCCAATGAGCAGTTCTTC. The chain combines TRBV29-1 with TRBJ2-1; D remains unclear. This CDR3 comprises 13 residues. Per the germline V gene, CDR1 is SQVTM and CDR2 is ANQGSEA. Trimming took 0 bases from V and 6 from J, leaving 9 bases between them.

Remarks on this clonotype: Sequence at one end of the junction differs from germline and may be a read error. The chain joins TRBV27 to TRBJ2-7; D gene unclear. This CDR3 is built from 14 residues. Per the germline V gene, CDR1 is MNHEY and CDR2 is SMNVEV (reference sequence). CDR3 nucleotide sequence: TGTGCCAGCAGTTTACGAATCCCCTCCTACGGGCAGTACTTC. As protein: CASSLRIPSYGQYF.

The chain uses TRBV30 and TRBJ1-1, with D hard to call. Germline loops: CDR1 GTSNPN, CDR2 SVGIG (reference sequence). V lost 3 bases to trimming and J lost 6 bases, with 8 bases between them. This CDR3 comprises 11 residues. The CDR3 DNA is TGTGCCTGGAGCGAGGGTGCTGAAGCTTTCTTT. Translating gives CAWSEGAEAFF.

Comments on this clonotype: Relative to the germline gene, one junction end is altered; a read error may explain this. The rearrangement joins TRBV19 to TRBJ1-2; D gene uncertain. The CDR3 consists of 12 residues. The germline gives CDR1 LNHDA, CDR2 SQIVND (reference sequence). The CDR3 DNA sequence: TGTGCCAGTGGTATTGAAGGCTATGGCTACACCTTC. It codes for CASGIEGYGYTF.

The chain uses TRBV13 and TRBJ1-1; possibly TRBD1 for D (5 bases). Per germline, CDR1 PRHDT and CDR2 FYEKMQ (reference sequence). V was shortened by 5 bases and J by 0 bases, with 7 bases between the two germline ends. CDR3 length: 13 amino acids. The CDR3 protein is CASSKGVNTEAFF. The CDR3 coding sequence is TGTGCCAGCAGCAAAGGGGTGAACACTGAAGCTTTCTTT.

The chain employs TRBV3-1 and TRBJ1-6; TRBD1 aligns across 7 bases. Trimming cost V 0 bases and J 7 bases; bases outside gene matches: 9. There are 17 residues in the CDR3. CDR1 LGHDT and CDR2 YNNKEL come from the germline V gene (reference sequence). CDR3 nucleotides: TGTGCCAGCAGCCAAGAGGGGAGACAGGGCTCAAATTCACCCCTCCACTTT. Encoded protein: CASSQEGRQGSNSPLHF.

The CDR3 DNA sequence: TGCGCCAGCAGCTGGACGGGGCCCGCGAACACTGAAGCTTTCTTT. This gives the protein CASSWTGPANTEAFF. This chain connects TRBV5-1 to TRBJ1-1, with a tentative D call TRBD1 (5 bases). The CDR3 extends over 15 amino acids. Deletions cut 3 bases from V and 1 base from J, with 13 bases between. Germline CDR1 is SGHRS and CDR2 is YFSETQ.

DNA of the CDR3: TGCAGTGCTGGTTATTCCCACTCTGGAAACACCATATATTTT. Translated: CSAGYSHSGNTIYF. V and J are TRBV20-1 and TRBJ1-3; D ambiguous. The CDR3 has 14 amino acids. V was trimmed by 5 bases and J by 0 bases, leaving 11 bases between them. CDR1 is DFQATT, CDR2 SNEGSKA, per germline (reference sequence).

V is TRBV30 and J is TRBJ1-2; D gene ambiguous. The CDR3 sequence is 13 residues long. Trimming pared 0 bases from V and 4 bases from J, leaving 9 bases between. Germline values: CDR1 GTSNPN, CDR2 SVGIG (reference sequence). The DNA for the CDR3 is TGTGCCTGGAGTGTAAGCCAGATCTATGGCTACACCTTC. Its protein product is CAWSVSQIYGYTF. Full variable domain (remainder filled in from reference TRBV30 and TRBJ1-2): SQTIHQWPATLVQPVGSPLSLECTVEGTSNPNLYWYRQAAGRGLQLLFYSVGIGQISSEVPQNLSASRPQDRQFILSSKKLLLSDSGFYLCAWSVSQIYGYTFGSGTRLTVV.

The rearrangement joins TRBV5-1 to TRBJ2-7, with D unclear. From germline, CDR1 is SGHRS and CDR2 YFSETQ. The CDR3 is 12 amino acids. The ends were cut back, 4 bases at V and 6 bases at J, with 11 bases in the middle. Written as DNA, the CDR3 is TGCGCCAGCAGCGGAGCATTTGGCGAGCAGTACTTC. Encoded protein: CASSGAFGEQYF.